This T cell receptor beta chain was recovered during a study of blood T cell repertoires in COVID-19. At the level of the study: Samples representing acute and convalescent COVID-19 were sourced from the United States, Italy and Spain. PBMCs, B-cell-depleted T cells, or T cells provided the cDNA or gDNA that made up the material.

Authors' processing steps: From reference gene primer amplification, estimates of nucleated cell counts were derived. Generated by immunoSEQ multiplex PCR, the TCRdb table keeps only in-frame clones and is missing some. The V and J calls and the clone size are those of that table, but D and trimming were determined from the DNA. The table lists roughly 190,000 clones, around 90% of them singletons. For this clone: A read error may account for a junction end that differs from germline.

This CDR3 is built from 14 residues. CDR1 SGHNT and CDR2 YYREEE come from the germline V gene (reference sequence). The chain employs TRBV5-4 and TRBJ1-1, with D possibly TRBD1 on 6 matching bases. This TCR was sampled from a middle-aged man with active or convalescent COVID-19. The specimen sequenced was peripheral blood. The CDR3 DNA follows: TGTGCCAGCAGCTTGTACAGGGTGAAAACTGAAGCTTTCTTT. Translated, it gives CASSLYRVKTEAFF.